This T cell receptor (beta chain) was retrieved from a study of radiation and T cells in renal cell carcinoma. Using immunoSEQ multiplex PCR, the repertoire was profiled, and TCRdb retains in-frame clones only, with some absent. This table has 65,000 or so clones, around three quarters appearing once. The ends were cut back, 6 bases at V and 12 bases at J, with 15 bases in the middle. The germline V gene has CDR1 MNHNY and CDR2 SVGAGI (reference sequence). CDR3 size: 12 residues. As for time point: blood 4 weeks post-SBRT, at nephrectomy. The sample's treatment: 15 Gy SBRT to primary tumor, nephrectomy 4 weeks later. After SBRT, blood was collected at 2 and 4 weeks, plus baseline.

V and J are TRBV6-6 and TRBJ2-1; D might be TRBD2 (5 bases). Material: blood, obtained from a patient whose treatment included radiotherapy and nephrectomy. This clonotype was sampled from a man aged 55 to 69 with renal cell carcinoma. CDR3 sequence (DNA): TGTGCCAGCAGACAGACTCCCGGAGGGCAGTTCTTC. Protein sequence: CASRQTPGGQFF.